The present T cell receptor beta chain was sequenced within a study of patients and donors after allogeneic stem cell transplantation. This clonotype was counted only a few times. The V gene lost 3 bases and the J gene lost 4 bases, with 7 bases spanning the gap. The CDR3 spans 13 residues. Germline CDR1 is SEHNR and CDR2 is FQNEAQ (reference sequence). Using its own MiXCR run on the RT-PCR reads, TCRdb lists one record per CDR3 protein. The sample lists approximately 210,000 distinct CDR3 sequences; 40% to 45% were seen once. The clonotype was recovered from a human donor who was either an allogeneic HSCT recipient or a stem cell or donor lymphocyte infusion donor (not recorded which). It is not recorded whose cells these are; they may come from a transplant donor. Sequences were obtained from blood, either unsorted or a sorted T cell fraction (not recorded which). The chain carries TRBV7-9 and TRBJ1-5; D gene ambiguous. The CDR3 loop is CASSFNVNQPQHF. CDR3 coding DNA: TGTGCCAGCAGCTTTAATGTAAATCAGCCCCAGCATTTT.